Following are 3 T cell receptor beta chains from one sample sequenced in a study of post-analysis software for immune sequencing data. General study results and limits: A few TRBV segments occurring more often in patients than controls included TRBV5-6, TRBV5-1 and TRBV20-1.

These receptors have no known antigen. TCR beta cDNA libraries had unique molecular identifiers. TCRdb re-called the PCR reads through MiXCR, storing one row per CDR3 protein. The profile shows almost 700,000 distinct CDR3 sequences, about 60% of them singletons. The specimen sequenced was blood. The origin of the receptors is a girl aged 2-15 years with multiple sclerosis.

V is TRBV4-3 and J is TRBJ2-1; D tentatively fits TRBD1 or TRBD2 (5 bases each). The CDR3 consists of 15 residues. V was clipped by 0 bases and J by 5 bases, with 11 bases between them. Germline CDR1 and CDR2: LGHNA and YSLEER. CDR3 sequence (DNA): TGCGCCAGCAGCCAAGAATTGGGGACCCACAATGAGCAGTTCTTC. Encoded protein: CASSQELGTHNEQFF.

V usage is TRBV2 and J usage is TRBJ2-3; D may be TRBD2 (6 bases). CDR1 is SNHLY, CDR2 FYNNEI, per germline. The CDR3 loop spans 14 amino acids. V dropped 0 bases and J dropped 7 bases, with 11 bases sitting between them. CDR3 sequence reads: CASSEASGMYTQYF. CDR3 sequence (DNA): TGTGCCAGCAGTGAAGCTAGCGGAATGTATACGCAGTATTTT.

This clonotype turned up a few times. CDR3: CASSQEVGTGPEKLFF. CDR3 coding DNA: TGCGCCAGCAGCCAAGAGGTTGGGACAGGGCCCGAAAAACTGTTTTTT. The chain joins TRBV4-1 to TRBJ1-4, with TRBD1 identical over 9 bases. V lost 0 bases to trimming and J lost 8 bases; unmatched junction nucleotides: 7. This CDR3 contains 16 residues. From germline, CDR1 is MGHRA and CDR2 YSYEKL.